The clone carrying this T cell receptor (beta chain) was picked up a small number of times. What it recognizes is unknown. These data are taken from a study of cytomegalovirus exposure and HLA in healthy donors. Study context: In a later analysis, it was reported that the roughly 130 validation repertoires had been produced on the same platform as the 500 to 750 repertoires belonging to the first cohort. Findings of the study overall: Using the classifier, cytomegalovirus status was reportedly diagnosed with high specificity and sensitivity.

Sequenced by immunoSEQ multiplex PCR; TCRdb stores in-frame clones only, minus some. Here the sample spans 150,000 to 200,000 clones, around 86% being singletons. The germline V gene has CDR1 SGHDN and CDR2 FVKESK. The CDR3 covers 14 residues. V lost 7 bases and J lost 4; bases outside the gene matches: 2. Separate from the roughly 700-subject first cohort was the roughly 120-subject validation cohort, to which the donors belonged. The clonotype was recovered from a man between 18 and 29 years old in good health and CMV-seropositive. V gene TRBV14 combines with J gene TRBJ1-6, with 9 bases matching TRBD1. The sample was PBMCs. CDR3 DNA sequence: TGTGCCAGCAAACAGGGGGCTTATAATTCACCCCTCCACTTT. Its translation: CASKQGAYNSPLHF.